A selection of T cell receptor beta chains follows, all from one sample in a study of cytomegalovirus exposure and HLA in healthy donors. Only in-frame clones appear in the TCRdb table, and some are missing; sequencing was by immunoSEQ multiplex PCR. Of some 190,000 clones in the sample, roughly 75% were seen once. Sequenced input: PBMCs. These receptors originate from a woman aged 25-40 years in good health and CMV-seronegative. Both conserved end residues are part of each CDR3. The D gene is left open where the match is weak. Not all rows give a size; the values are once, few, many and, for expanded clones, a class.

CDR3 length	V gene	J gene	D gene	clone size	CDR3 DNA	CDR3 protein
16	TRBV5-1	TRBJ2-1	TRBD2	.	TGCGCCAGCAGCCCAGGACTAGCGGGGCCCCGCAGTGAGCAGTTCTTC	CASSPGLAGPRSEQFF
15	TRBV5-1	TRBJ2-7	.	once	TGCGCCAGCAGCTTGGAACCCGGGGGCTCCTACGAGCAGTACTTC	CASSLEPGGSYEQYF
15	TRBV5-6	TRBJ2-7	TRBD2	once	TGTGCCAGCAGCTTGGGGGGGACTAGCGTCAGCGAGCAGTACTTC	CASSLGGTSVSEQYF
14	TRBV15	TRBJ1-4	TRBD1	.	TGTGCCACCAGCAGGGGACAGCCTAATGAAAAACTGTTTTTT	CATSRGQPNEKLFF
15	TRBV6-4	TRBJ2-1	TRBD2	.	TGTGCCAGCAGCCTGATGGGGACTAGCGGGACCGAGCAGTTCTTC	CASSLMGTSGTEQFF
15	TRBV5-5	TRBJ1-3	TRBD1	.	TGTGCCAGCAGCTTGGCGGGACAGGGGAGAAACACCATATATTTT	CASSLAGQGRNTIYF
14	TRBV7-9	TRBJ1-1	TRBD1	.	TGTGCCATCCAGACAGGGAAAGGGTGGACTGAAGCTTTCTTT	CAIQTGKGWTEAFF
17	TRBV30	TRBJ2-3	TRBD2	once	TGTGCCTGGAGTGTTAGAAGGACTAGCGGGGTCCCAGATACGCAGTATTTT	CAWSVRRTSGVPDTQYF
13	TRBV5-1	TRBJ2-3	.	.	TGCGCCAGCAGCTTCGGGGGAGTAGATACGCAGTATTTT	CASSFGGVDTQYF
14	TRBV30	TRBJ1-1	TRBD1	.	TGTGCCTGGAGTGTCGGGACAGGGATCACTGAAGCTTTCTTT	CAWSVGTGITEAFF
14	TRBV5-1	TRBJ1-2	.	.	TGCGCCAGCAGCTCCGGGGGGGTCGACTATGGCTACACCTTC	CASSSGGVDYGYTF
16	TRBV10-2	TRBJ1-1	.	.	TGCGCCAGCCGGGTCTTGGGTGGGTTCTCGGGCACTGAAGCTTTCTTT	CASRVLGGFSGTEAFF
15	TRBV5-1	TRBJ1-2	.	.	TGCGCCAGCAGCTTGGGTCCAGGCCCAAACTATGGCTACACCTTC	CASSLGPGPNYGYTF
14	TRBV10-2	TRBJ2-5	TRBD1	.	TGCGCGACCCAAATTGGTAGGGGGCTGAGGACCCAGTACTTC	CATQIGRGLRTQYF
14	TRBV7-2	TRBJ1-1	.	few	TGTGCCAGCAGCTTAGATCGGGGGAACACTGAAGCTTTCTTT	CASSLDRGNTEAFF
14	TRBV14	TRBJ1-1	.	.	TGTGCCAGCAGCCAAGGGGGGGGTAACACTGAAGCTTTCTTT	CASSQGGGNTEAFF
15	TRBV4-1	TRBJ1-3	.	.	TGCGCCAGCAGCCGGGGACTGTCCTCTGGAAACACCATATATTTT	CASSRGLSSGNTIYF
14	TRBV29-1	TRBJ2-5	TRBD1	.	TGCAGCGTTGGCGAGTACAGGGGGGCAGGGACCCAGTACTTC	CSVGEYRGAGTQYF
12	TRBV29-1	TRBJ1-1	.	.	TGCAGCGTTGTCCCGGGTGTAGAGGGAGCTTTCTTT	CSVVPGVEGAFF
14	TRBV6-1	TRBJ1-5	TRBD1	once	TGTGCCAGCAGGGGACAGGGGGCTCGCCAGCCCCAGCATTTT	CASRGQGARQPQHF
14	TRBV5-1	TRBJ1-5	TRBD1	.	TGCGCCAGCAGCGCCGGGACAGAGAATCAGCCCCAGCATTTT	CASSAGTENQPQHF
19	TRBV7-2	TRBJ2-7	TRBD2	.	TGTGCCAGCAGCTTAGGCACTAGCGGGGGTCGTTTGCGCTCTGCCGAGCAGTACTTC	CASSLGTSGGRLRSAEQYF
15	TRBV5-6	TRBJ1-6	TRBD1	.	TGTGCCAGCAGATGGACAGGGGGCAATGATTCACCCCTCCACTTT	CASRWTGGNDSPLHF
14	TRBV7-2	TRBJ2-7	.	.	TGTGCCAGCAGCTTATTTCGGGGCTCCTACGAGCAGTACTTC	CASSLFRGSYEQYF
13	TRBV2	TRBJ2-7	TRBD1	few	TGTGCCAGCAGGAGGACAGGGGGAAGCGAGCAGTACTTC	CASRRTGGSEQYF
14	TRBV5-1	TRBJ2-1	TRBD1	.	TGCGCCAGCAGCTTGGGGACAGGGTACAATGAGCAGTTCTTC	CASSLGTGYNEQFF
13	TRBV2	TRBJ2-1	TRBD2	.	TGTGCCAGCGGTCTAGCGGGGGGTAATGAGCAGTTCTTC	CASGLAGGNEQFF
14	TRBV5-1	TRBJ2-4	TRBD2	.	TGCGCCAGCAGCTTGGGACTAGCGGAAAACATTCAGTACTTC	CASSLGLAENIQYF
13	TRBV7-3	TRBJ1-3	.	.	TGTGCCAGCAGGGAGAATGCTGGAAACACCATATATTTT	CASRENAGNTIYF
15	TRBV4-1	TRBJ1-2	.	.	TGCGCCAGCAGCCAAGTGACTGGGGGGAACTATGGCTACACCTTC	CASSQVTGGNYGYTF
14	TRBV28	TRBJ2-5	.	.	TGTGCCAGCAGCTTAGGCGGGGCCCAAGAGACCCAGTACTTC	CASSLGGAQETQYF
13	TRBV14	TRBJ1-2	.	.	TGTGCCAGCAGCCCCGTAGACCAGAGGGGCTACACCTTC	CASSPVDQRGYTF
13	TRBV5-4	TRBJ2-2	.	.	TGTGCCAGCAGCTTTCTAGGGGCCGGGGAGCTGTTTTTT	CASSFLGAGELFF
15	TRBV30	TRBJ1-5	.	.	TGTGCCTGGAGTGTACTAGGGGGAGAGGATCAGCCCCAGCATTTT	CAWSVLGGEDQPQHF
15	TRBV10-2	TRBJ1-5	.	.	TGCGCCAGCAGTGAGTCGCCCGGGAGCAATCAGCCCCAGCATTTT	CASSESPGSNQPQHF
15	TRBV5-1	TRBJ2-7	.	.	TGCGCCACCCGCTTAGGAACAGGGAGCTCCTACGAGCAGTACTTC	CATRLGTGSSYEQYF
14	TRBV4-2	TRBJ2-5	TRBD2	.	TGTGCCAGCAGGAAGAGCGGGGCACAAGAGACCCAGTACTTC	CASRKSGAQETQYF
10	TRBV2	TRBJ1-2	.	.	TGTGCCAGCAGCTCTTATGGCTACACCTTC	CASSSYGYTF
18	TRBV2	TRBJ1-2	.	.	TGTGCCAGCAGTGATGGGGAGGGGGGCGCAGTACGTGGCTATGGCTACACCTTC	CASSDGEGGAVRGYGYTF
16	TRBV28	TRBJ1-5	TRBD1	.	TGTGCCAGCAGTCCATCACAGGGGCAAGGCAATCAGCCCCAGCATTTT	CASSPSQGQGNQPQHF
15	TRBV6-6	TRBJ2-3	TRBD1	.	TGTGCCAGCAGTCTACTCGGACAGGGAGTAGATACGCAGTATTTT	CASSLLGQGVDTQYF
13	TRBV2	TRBJ2-7	TRBD1	.	TGTGCCAGCACAAGGACAGGGGGCTACGAGCAGTACTTC	CASTRTGGYEQYF
14	TRBV6-1	TRBJ1-5	.	.	TGTGCCAGCGGGGCAGGGATAAGCAATCAGCCCCAGCATTTT	CASGAGISNQPQHF
14	TRBV7-8	TRBJ1-4	.	.	TGTGCCAGCAGCTTATCACGGGGGAATGAAAAACTGTTTTTT	CASSLSRGNEKLFF
16	TRBV7-8	TRBJ2-1	TRBD1	.	TGTGCCAGCAGCCCATTGACAGGGGGCGCGTATAATGAGCAGTTCTTC	CASSPLTGGAYNEQFF
20	TRBV5-1	TRBJ2-2	TRBD2	.	TGCGCCAGCAGCTTGAGGTTGGCTAGCGGGGGCCAAGCGAACACCGGGGAGCTGTTTTTT	CASSLRLASGGQANTGELFF
13	TRBV5-6	TRBJ1-1	TRBD1	.	TGTGCCAGCAGCTCTACAGGGGCGCGCGGGGCTTTCTTT	CASSSTGARGAFF
15	TRBV7-3	TRBJ2-3	TRBD1	.	TGTGCCAGCAGCTCGGACAGGGGCAGCACAGATACGCAGTATTTT	CASSSDRGSTDTQYF
19	TRBV30	TRBJ1-6	TRBD1	.	TGTGCCTGGAGTGTATTCGGAGCCGGGGGACAGGACTATAATTCACCCCTCCACTTT	CAWSVFGAGGQDYNSPLHF
14	TRBV7-6	TRBJ1-1	.	once	TGTGCCAGCAGCTTAGTCGGGGGTTCCGCTGAAGCTTTCTTT	CASSLVGGSAEAFF
16	TRBV5-1	TRBJ1-3	TRBD1	.	TGCGCCAGCAGCTTAGGAGGACAGGGCTCTGGAAACACCATATATTTT	CASSLGGQGSGNTIYF
15	TRBV19	TRBJ1-5	.	.	TGTGCCAGTAGTATCCAACCAGGGGACCAGGGGCCCCAGCATTTT	CASSIQPGDQGPQHF
12	TRBV29-1	TRBJ2-5	.	.	TGCGCGGTGAATCGGGGGCAAGAGACCCAGTACTTC	CAVNRGQETQYF
18	TRBV7-6	TRBJ2-5	TRBD1	.	TGTGCCAGCAGCTTGAAAAGGGGGCTCCCTGAGTACCAAGAGACCCAGTACTTC	CASSLKRGLPEYQETQYF
11	TRBV11-2	TRBJ1-2	.	.	TGTGCCAGCAGCCGTCTTCATGGCTACACCTTC	CASSRLHGYTF
16	TRBV7-2	TRBJ2-7	TRBD1	.	TGTGCCAGCAACGTAGGTCGGGAGACAGGGGTCTACGAGCAGTACTTC	CASNVGRETGVYEQYF
17	TRBV4-2	TRBJ2-1	TRBD2	few	TGTGCCAGCAGCCAAGCAAGTCGGCTAGCGGGTAACAATGAGCAGTTCTTC	CASSQASRLAGNNEQFF
12	TRBV30	TRBJ2-7	.	.	TGTGCCCGGAGGGGCAGGGACTACGAGCAGTACTTC	CARRGRDYEQYF
14	TRBV5-1	TRBJ1-1	.	.	TGCGCCAGCAGCGTGCGGGGCGCGTCTCCTGAAGCTTTCTTT	CASSVRGASPEAFF
14	TRBV5-6	TRBJ2-7	.	.	TGTGCCAGCAGCATAAAGGACAGCCCCAACGAGCAGTACTTC	CASSIKDSPNEQYF